Below, 15 T cell receptor beta chains from the same sample are listed, as sequenced in a study of blood T cell repertoires in COVID-19. The data were produced by immunoSEQ multiplex PCR, yet TCRdb's version contains in-frame clones alone and is incomplete. This table has about 380,000 clones, about 85% appearing once. Sequencing was done on a sample of peripheral blood. All receptors come from a young woman with acute or convalescent COVID-19.

The rearrangement uses TRBV28 and TRBJ2-1, with a weak D call TRBD1 (5 bases). Trimming removed 2 bases at V and 7 bases at J, with 15 bases between. Germline loops: CDR1 MDHEN, CDR2 SYDVKM. This CDR3 region has 15 residues. Here the CDR3 reads CASSLRHRLMNEQFF. The DNA for the CDR3 is TGTGCCAGCAGTTTACGCCACAGGTTAATGAATGAGCAGTTCTTC.

As regards this clone: The same CDR3 is also encoded by other DNA sequences in this sample. The V call is TRBV19, the J call TRBJ2-1; the D is unclear. This CDR3 spans 13 amino acids. The V end lost 1 base, the J end lost 3 bases, and 4 bases lay between the germline ends. The V gene's germline CDR1 is LNHDA and CDR2 SQIVND (reference sequence). The chain's CDR3 is CASSIALYNEQFF. Written as DNA, the CDR3 is TGTGCCAGTAGTATAGCTCTCTACAATGAGCAGTTCTTC. Full variable domain (missing parts from reference TRBV19 and TRBJ2-1): DGGITQSPKYLFRKEGQNVTLSCEQNLNHDAMYWYRQDPGQGLRLIYYSQIVNDFQKGDIAEGYSVSREKKESFPLTVTSAQKNPTAFYLCASSIALYNEQFFGPGTRLTVL.

This sequence joins TRBV7-3 and TRBJ2-3; TRBD1 might be the D (7 bases). The CDR3 covers 16 residues. The germline CDR1 and CDR2 sequences are SGHTA and FQGTGA. V was pared by 5 bases and J by 3 bases, with 18 bases between. In nucleotides, the CDR3 is TGTGCCAGCAGCCCCGGGCAGGGGGGCGAAACAGATACGCAGTATTTT. This sequence encodes CASSPGQGGETDTQYF.

This clone was detected once. The rearrangement links TRBV7-3 to TRBJ2-1, with 10 bases aligning to TRBD2. Germline V gene sequence: CDR1 SGHTA, CDR2 FQGTGA. Germline trimming cut 5 bases from V and 7 bases from J; bases unmatched to any gene: 5. The CDR3 consists of 14 residues. CDR3 sequence reads: CASSRSGGLNEQFF. Here the CDR3 DNA reads TGTGCCAGCAGCCGTAGCGGGGGGCTGAATGAGCAGTTCTTC. Drawing the rest from reference TRBV7-3 and TRBJ2-1, the complete variable domain is GAGVSQTPSNKVTEKGKYVELRCDPISGHTALYWYRQSLGQGPEFLIYFQGTGAADDSGLPNDRFFAVRPEGSVSTLKIQRTERGDSAVYLCASSRSGGLNEQFFGPGTRLTVL.

V and J are TRBV6-5 and TRBJ2-7; 7 bases fit TRBD1. Trimming cost V 0 bases and J 2 bases; bases outside gene matches: 4. The CDR3 is made up of 15 amino acids. Germline values: CDR1 MNHEY, CDR2 SVGAGI. The CDR3 coding sequence is TGTGCCAGCAGTTACTCCCTGACAGGGACCTACGAGCAGTACTTC. Amino acids: CASSYSLTGTYEQYF.

The chain recombines TRBV9 with TRBJ1-2, with a possible D match to TRBD1 (5 bases). V gave up 0 bases and J gave up 6 bases, with 6 bases separating them. CDR3 size: 12 residues. The germline V gene encodes CDR1 SGDLS and CDR2 YYNGEE. For the CDR3, the DNA is TGTGCCAGCAGCGTAGAGGGGAATGGCTACACCTTC. This encodes CASSVEGNGYTF.

This chain joins TRBV9 and TRBJ2-7, with 9 bases that match TRBD2. Germline V CDR1 and CDR2: SGDLS, YYNGEE. Trimming at V came to 4 bases and at J to 5 bases, leaving 4 bases not matched to a gene. This CDR3 spans 13 amino acids. The CDR3 loop reads CASSPRTSDEQYF. DNA of the CDR3: TGTGCCAGCAGCCCTCGGACTAGCGACGAGCAGTACTTC.

This chain joins TRBV5-6 and TRBJ2-7; TRBD2 agrees at 12 bases. Losses at the gene ends were 0 bases for V and 3 bases for J; bases not matched to a gene: 4. The CDR3 extends over 16 amino acids. CDR1 and CDR2 (germline): SGHDT, YYEEEE. DNA for the CDR3: TGTGCCAGCAGCTTGGTGCTAGCGGGAGGGAACTACGAGCAGTACTTC. Residues: CASSLVLAGGNYEQYF.

The chain couples TRBV9 to TRBJ2-2; D gene uncertain. The germline gives CDR1 SGDLS, CDR2 YYNGEE. Trimming took 8 bases from V and 6 from J, leaving 11 bases between them. This CDR3 contains 12 residues. The CDR3 nucleotides are TGTGCCAGTGGGCTTGTAGCCGGGGAGCTGTTTTTT. Translating it yields CASGLVAGELFF.

V gene TRBV2 combines with J gene TRBJ2-5; tentative D call: TRBD2 (6 bases). Looked up from germline, CDR1 is SNHLY and CDR2 is FYNNEI. The germline V and J ends were trimmed by 7 bases and 3 bases, with 12 bases remaining between them. The CDR3 totals 13 residues. The CDR3: CASMVREKETQYF. Here the CDR3 DNA reads TGTGCCAGCATGGTCCGGGAGAAAGAGACCCAGTACTTC.

The V and J genes are TRBV5-1 and TRBJ1-5; D gene ambiguous. There are 13 residues in the CDR3. Germline loops: CDR1 SGHRS, CDR2 YFSETQ. V lost 4 bases, J lost 0 bases, and 5 bases lay in between. CDR3 nucleotide sequence: TGCGCCAGCAGCGAGGGTAGCAATCAGCCCCAGCATTTT. It codes for CASSEGSNQPQHF.

The chain joins TRBV5-5 to TRBJ2-1; 9 positions match TRBD2. The trim removed 0 bases at V and 12 bases at J, leaving 4 bases unmatched. CDR3 length: 13 residues. CDR1 is SGHKS and CDR2 is YYEKEE in the germline V gene (reference sequence). This chain's CDR3 is CASSLAGAGGQFF. For the CDR3, the DNA is TGTGCCAGCAGCTTGGCAGGAGCGGGAGGGCAGTTCTTC.

The chain combines TRBV7-9 with TRBJ1-1; D perhaps matches TRBD1 (5 bases). Germline lookup yields CDR1 SEHNR and CDR2 FQNEAQ (reference sequence). V was pared by 0 bases and J by 8 bases, with 10 bases between. The CDR3 loop spans 13 amino acids. The CDR3 DNA is TGTGCCAGCAGCTTAGCGTCTTCAGGGGAAGCTTTCTTT. Amino acid sequence: CASSLASSGEAFF.

J is TRBJ1-1 and V is TRBV6-5; 7 bases line up with TRBD1. This CDR3 is 13 amino acids long. V trimming: 8 bases; J trimming: 7 bases; junction bases outside the gene matches: 10. Germline CDR1 and CDR2: MNHEY and SVGAGI. The CDR3 sequence: CASCLDRTIEAFF. DNA for the CDR3: TGTGCCAGCTGCTTGGACAGGACTATTGAAGCTTTCTTT.

V usage is TRBV6-6 and J usage is TRBJ2-2; 11 bases are shared with TRBD1. This CDR3 has 14 residues. Germline V gives CDR1 MNHNY, CDR2 SVGAGI (reference sequence). Trimming cost V 6 bases and J 6 bases; bases outside gene matches: 3. In DNA, the CDR3 is TGTGCCAGCAGCCTGGGACAGGGGGCCGGGGAGCTGTTTTTT. Protein product: CASSLGQGAGELFF.